These 8 T cell receptor beta chains were all obtained from the same sample, sequenced in a study of regulatory T cells in long-lasting Graves disease. Researchers made TCR beta libraries by using iRepertoire HTBI primers and running Arm-PCR on CDR3 regions. Using its own MiXCR run on the multiplex PCR reads, TCRdb lists one record per CDR3 protein. The repertoire has 350,000 to 450,000 distinct CDR3 sequences, 20% to 25% of them found once; the top ten carry roughly 13%. Time point meaning: persistent/refractory GD, antithyroid drugs over 5 years with positive TRAb. The TCR library was made from RNA that had been extracted from PBMCs in TRIzol. Source: peripheral blood mononuclear cells (PBMCs), taken when the disease was refractory, from a patient treated with antithyroid drugs. Receptors originate from a female donor with Graves disease.

There are many counts of this clonotype. The chain uses TRBV29-1 and TRBJ2-5, with D perhaps TRBD1 (5 bases). This CDR3 comprises 13 residues. V lost 0 bases to trimming and J lost 3 bases, with 8 bases between them. The V gene's germline CDR1 is SQVTM and CDR2 ANQGSEA. The CDR3 loop is CSVEDDRKETQYF. The CDR3, as DNA: TGCAGCGTTGAAGATGACAGAAAAGAGACCCAGTACTTC.

The chain's CDR3 is CASSLSPGGGLAGVEQYF. CDR3 bases: TGTGCCAGCAGCCTGAGCCCGGGGGGTGGACTAGCGGGAGTCGAGCAGTACTTC. J is TRBJ2-7 and V is TRBV7-2; TRBD2 aligns across 13 bases. This CDR3 has 18 amino acids. With 5 bases clipped from V and 6 bases from J, the junction kept 16 bases outside the gene matches. Germline V gene data show CDR1 as SGHTA and CDR2 as FQGNSA.

This clonotype showed up many times. This rearrangement joins TRBV28 to TRBJ2-7, with D hard to call. The germline V gene has CDR1 MDHEN and CDR2 SYDVKM. V was pared by 2 bases and J by 3 bases, with 17 bases between. The CDR3 covers 16 residues. The CDR3 sequence is CASSLGSLLGSYEQYF. Written as DNA, the CDR3 is TGTGCCAGCAGTTTAGGGTCCCTGCTGGGTAGCTACGAGCAGTACTTC.

The chain couples TRBV7-9 to TRBJ2-5; no reliable D call. The CDR3 totals 15 residues. V was shortened by 1 base and J by 5 bases, with 14 bases between the two germline ends. Germline V gene lookup returns CDR1 SEHNR and CDR2 FQNEAQ (reference sequence). The CDR3 here is CASSLVGNHLETQYF. The CDR3 region has the DNA TGTGCCAGCAGCTTAGTTGGGAACCATTTGGAGACCCAGTACTTC.

This clonotype was seen ten or more times. The chain carries TRBV6-1 and TRBJ2-7; no definite D call. The CDR3 sequence is 14 residues long. Between the trimmed V and J ends, which lost 1 base and 0 bases, there was a span of 7 bases. Germline V gives CDR1 MNHNS, CDR2 SASEGT. CDR3 in amino acids: CASSEGLASYEQYF. The CDR3 nucleotides are TGTGCCAGCAGTGAAGGACTCGCCTCCTACGAGCAGTACTTC.

This clonotype turned up a few times. The gene calls are TRBV5-1 and TRBJ1-4; TRBD1 matches at 8 bases. Germline CDR1 SGHRS, CDR2 YFSETQ. This CDR3 is 14 amino acids long. The ends lost 4 bases at V and 8 bases at J; junction bases unmatched: 7. As DNA, the CDR3 is TGCGCCAGCAGCGAAGGACAGGGCTTCGAAAAACTGTTTTTT. Translated, it gives CASSEGQGFEKLFF.

This clonotype has ten or more counts. J is TRBJ2-7 and V is TRBV2; perhaps TRBD2 as D (6 bases). The CDR3 spans 15 residues. CDR1 is SNHLY and CDR2 is FYNNEI in the germline V gene. Trimming stripped 2 bases from V and 0 bases from J, with 11 bases between. In DNA, the CDR3 is TGTGCCAGCAGTGAAAGGGGACTTCTCTCCTACGAGCAGTACTTC. Protein sequence: CASSERGLLSYEQYF.

This clonotype was picked up a small number of times. The chain combines TRBV7-9 with TRBJ2-2; TRBD2 matches at 13 bases. This CDR3 is built from 16 residues. The germline gives CDR1 SEHNR, CDR2 FQNEAQ (reference sequence). V lost 5 bases, J lost 3 bases, and 3 bases stayed unmatched. CDR3 nucleotides: TGTGCCAGCAGCAACGGACTAGCGGGAGACACCGGGGAGCTGTTTTTT. Its translation: CASSNGLAGDTGELFF.